This T cell receptor (beta chain) stems from a study of T-cell memory formation after mild COVID-19. About the research overall: For the most part, TCR clusters were specific to one donor.

Overall study findings and caveats: Memory cells collected pre-infection included some clones that later responded, suggesting cross-reactive memory joined. Clones that got smaller from day 15 to 85 had even CD4/CD8, while clones growing later tipped toward CD4+.

TCRdb re-analysed the 5' RACE reads in MiXCR, keeping a single row per CDR3 protein. The sample records hundreds of thousands of distinct CDR3 sequences, around 20% being singletons. Of note for this clonotype: Antigen unknown.

The CDR3 loop spans 16 amino acids. In germline, CDR1 is SGHVS, CDR2 FQNEAQ. The V gene lost 7 bases and the J gene lost 3 bases, with 19 bases spanning the gap. Sequencing was carried out using PBMCs or a T cell subset sorted from them (not recorded which). The receptor was isolated from an adult woman who had mild COVID-19 (a few samples of this study predate the infection). Cell type and time point are not known. The V gene is TRBV7-8, the J gene TRBJ2-1; D is ambiguous. The CDR3 DNA reads as TGTGCCAGCATCCGAAATCGGACGAGCCGCTACAATGAGCAGTTCTTC. Its protein is CASIRNRTSRYNEQFF.